This entry lists 3 T cell receptor beta chains sequenced from one sample in a study of blood T cell repertoires in COVID-19 (dated by TCRdb to the early 2020s). Libraries came from the immunoSEQ multiplex PCR assay. TCRdb provides this immuneACCESS table in a form limited to in-frame rearrangements. Some clones are lacking; in checked studies, under half of them reflect an unresolved V gene, and why the rest are absent is not known. The sample table lists some 200,000 clones, about 84% of them with a count of one. Jointly, the top ten make up about 7.8% of the sample. Material: peripheral blood. Source of these receptors: a woman older than 75 with COVID-19, enrolled during active disease.

This clone turned up a few times. The rearrangement joins TRBV19 to TRBJ1-2, with D perhaps matching TRBD1 (5 bases). Germline CDR1 reads LNHDA; CDR2 reads SQIVND (reference sequence). V lost 7 bases to trimming and J lost 4 bases, with 22 bases between them. The CDR3 spans 16 residues. The CDR3 sequence: CASTPHGGMGVYGYTF. The CDR3 DNA follows: TGTGCCAGTACCCCCCACGGGGGGATGGGGGTCTATGGCTACACCTTC. The full variable domain, rest sourced from reference TRBV19 and TRBJ1-2, is DGGITQSPKYLFRKEGQNVTLSCEQNLNHDAMYWYRQDPGQGLRLIYYSQIVNDFQKGDIAEGYSVSREKKESFPLTVTSAQKNPTAFYLCASTPHGGMGVYGYTFGSGTRLTVV.

The gene calls are TRBV13 and TRBJ2-7; tentative D call: TRBD1 (5 bases). Trimming left V 5 bases short and J 2 bases short, with 19 bases between. The CDR3 extends over 16 amino acids. Germline V gene sequence: CDR1 PRHDT, CDR2 FYEKMQ (reference sequence). The CDR3 region is CASSPRLRGSAYEQYF. CDR3 in DNA: TGTGCCAGCAGCCCTCGCTTAAGGGGATCGGCCTACGAGCAGTACTTC.

The genes are TRBV6-4 and TRBJ1-2; weak D call: TRBD1 (5 bases). The ends were cut back, 0 bases at V and 4 bases at J, with 12 bases in the middle. The CDR3 sequence is 15 residues long. Germline loops: CDR1 MRHNA, CDR2 SNTAGT. The CDR3 region is CASSDSRRGFYGYTF. DNA for the CDR3: TGTGCCAGCAGTGACTCGAGAAGGGGCTTCTATGGCTACACCTTC.